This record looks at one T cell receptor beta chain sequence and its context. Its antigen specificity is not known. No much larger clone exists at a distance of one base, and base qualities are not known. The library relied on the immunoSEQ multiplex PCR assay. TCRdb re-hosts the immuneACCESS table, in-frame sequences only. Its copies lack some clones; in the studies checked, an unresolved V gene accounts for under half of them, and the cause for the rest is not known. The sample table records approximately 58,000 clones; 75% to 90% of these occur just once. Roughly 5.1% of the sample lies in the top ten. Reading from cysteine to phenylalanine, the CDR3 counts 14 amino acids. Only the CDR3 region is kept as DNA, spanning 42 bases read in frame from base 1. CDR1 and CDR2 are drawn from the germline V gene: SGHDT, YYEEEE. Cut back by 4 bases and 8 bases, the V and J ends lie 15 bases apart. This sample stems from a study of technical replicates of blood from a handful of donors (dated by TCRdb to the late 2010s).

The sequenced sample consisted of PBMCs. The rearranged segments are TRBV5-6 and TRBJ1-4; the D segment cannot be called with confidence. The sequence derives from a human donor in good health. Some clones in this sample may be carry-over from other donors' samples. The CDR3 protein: CASSPDRVDEKLFF. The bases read TGTGCCAGCAGCCCCGACCGGGTCGACGAAAAACTGTTTTTT.